The 13 T cell receptor beta chains listed next were all sequenced from one sample in a study of blood T cell repertoires in COVID-19. Repertoires were generated with immunoSEQ multiplex PCR, while TCRdb's copy carries only in-frame clones and drops some. This table has 200,000 or so clones, 84% appearing once. Sequenced input: peripheral blood. The receptors stem from a woman of 80 years or more with COVID-19, enrolled during active disease.

The CDR3: CASSLNQRGTLGELFF. The CDR3 nucleotides read TGTGCCAGCAGCCTTAACCAGCGGGGGACTCTGGGGGAGCTGTTTTTT. The chain carries TRBV7-2 and TRBJ2-2, with 8 positions matching TRBD2. The CDR3 length is 16 residues. Germline assignment: CDR1 SGHTA and CDR2 FQGNSA. With V trimmed by 5 bases and J by 8 bases, 13 bases remained unmatched.

This clone has only one observation. The chain employs TRBV6-4 and TRBJ1-3; the D gene is possibly TRBD1 (5 bases). Germline CDR1 and CDR2: MRHNA and SNTAGT. CDR3 length equals 17 residues. V gave up 6 bases and J gave up 4 bases, with 22 bases separating them. CDR3 residues: CASRTEGTGSSGNTIYF. The CDR3 coding sequence is TGTGCCAGCAGAACCGAGGGGACTGGGTCCTCGGGAAACACCATATATTTT.

The chain has TRBV6-5 and TRBJ1-5; no clear D. The CDR3 length is 15 residues. Germline V gives CDR1 MNHEY, CDR2 SVGAGI. The ends were cut back, 0 bases at V and 0 bases at J, with 6 bases in the middle. CDR3 coding DNA: TGTGCCAGCAGTTACTCGGGCTTTAGCAATCAGCCCCAGCATTTT. This codes for CASSYSGFSNQPQHF.

This chain uses TRBV7-2 with TRBJ2-5; 11 nucleotides match TRBD2. Germline loops: CDR1 SGHTA, CDR2 FQGNSA. V gave up 5 bases and J gave up 6 bases; unmatched junction bases: 8. The CDR3 loop spans 15 amino acids. The DNA of the CDR3 is TGTGCCAGCAGCCGTATAGCGGGGGGGCAGAAGACCCAGTACTTC. Its translation is CASSRIAGGQKTQYF.

The chain uses TRBV6-5 and TRBJ2-6; D is unresolved. This CDR3 spans 15 amino acids. The V end lost 7 bases, the J end lost 0 bases, and 10 bases lay between the germline ends. Germline lookup yields CDR1 MNHEY and CDR2 SVGAGI. The CDR3 DNA reads as TGTGCCAGCATCACCAGATACTCTGGGGCCAACGTCCTGACTTTC. As protein: CASITRYSGANVLTF.

In this sample, this clone turned up a few times. The chain couples TRBV28 to TRBJ2-7, with D perhaps matching TRBD1 (5 bases). The CDR3 is made up of 13 amino acids. Germline lookup yields CDR1 MDHEN and CDR2 SYDVKM. V lost 3 bases to trimming and J lost 1 base, with 7 bases between them. The CDR3 nucleotides are TGTGCCAGCAGTTTCGCAGGGTCCTACGAGCAGTACGTC. Its protein is CASSFAGSYEQYV.

The rearrangement links TRBV6-5 to TRBJ2-6, with D unresolved. Trimming shortened V by 7 bases and J by 4 bases, and 8 bases separated the two germline ends. The germline gives CDR1 MNHEY, CDR2 SVGAGI. The CDR3 extends over 13 amino acids. This chain's CDR3 is CASTPSGANVLTF. CDR3 in DNA: TGTGCCAGCACCCCCTCCGGGGCCAACGTCCTGACTTTC.

As regards this clone: A read error may account for a junction end that differs from germline. The CDR3 coding sequence is TGTGCCAGCAGCTTATCCGGGACAGTGTATAATTCACCCCTCCACTTT. Protein sequence: CASSLSGTVYNSPLHF. The chain combines TRBV28 with TRBJ1-6, with 7 positions matching TRBD1. The CDR3 sequence is 16 residues long. Per germline, CDR1 MDHEN and CDR2 SYDVKM.

The chain links TRBV19 to TRBJ1-3; 9 bases fit TRBD1. The CDR3 contains 14 residues. CDR1 is LNHDA and CDR2 is SQIVND in the germline V gene (reference sequence). The V segment lost 6 bases and the J segment 0 bases; nucleotides outside the gene matches: 0. CDR3 coding DNA: TGTGCCAGTAGGGGACAGGGCTCTGGAAACACCATATATTTT. This translates into CASRGQGSGNTIYF.

The CDR3 sequence: CASSPSPGGRDNEQFF. CDR3 nucleotides: TGTGCCAGCAGCCCATCCCCGGGGGGGCGGGACAATGAGCAGTTCTTC. The genes are TRBV3-1 (or the pseudogene TRBV3-2) and TRBJ2-1, with 8 bases matching TRBD2. Trimming removed 4 bases from V and 5 bases from J; junction bases left unmatched: 10. The CDR3 runs to 16 residues. The germline V gene has CDR1 LGHDT and CDR2 YNNKEL (reference sequence).

The chain couples TRBV6-2 or TRBV6-3 to TRBJ2-4; TRBD1 matches 9 bases. The CDR3 runs to 19 residues. CDR1 is MNHEY and CDR2 is SVGEGT in the germline V gene. With V trimmed by 6 bases and J by 0 bases, 15 bases remained unmatched. The CDR3 here is CASSSAGTGSTLAKNIQYF. CDR3 coding DNA: TGTGCCAGCAGCTCAGCCGGGACAGGGTCGACTCTAGCCAAAAACATTCAGTACTTC.

The chain combines TRBV4-1 with TRBJ2-3; 8 bases match TRBD1. J gave up 3 bases and V 0 bases, and 11 bases lay outside the gene matches. Looked up from germline, CDR1 is MGHRA and CDR2 is YSYEKL. The CDR3 covers 18 residues. The chain's CDR3 is CASSQDVWQGARTDTQYF. Written as DNA, the CDR3 is TGCGCCAGCAGCCAAGACGTCTGGCAGGGGGCGAGGACAGATACGCAGTATTTT.

This sequence joins TRBV19 and TRBJ2-6; 8 nucleotides agree with TRBD1. V lost 4 bases and J lost 1; bases outside the gene matches: 3. Germline V gene sequence: CDR1 LNHDA, CDR2 SQIVND (reference sequence). This CDR3 has 16 residues. The CDR3, as DNA: TGTGCCAGTAGTAGTGGGACAGGTTCTGGGGCCAACGTCCTGACTTTC. Its protein product is CASSSGTGSGANVLTF.